The 30 T cell receptor beta chains in this list originate from one sample, sequenced in a study of early T cells in non-severe SARS-CoV-2 infection. TCRdb analysed the 5' RACE reads with MiXCR anew, one entry per CDR3 protein. The sample yields fewer than 65,000 distinct CDR3 sequences, approximately 10% seen once. The material was whole blood, obtained at baseline. These receptors came from an adult who was a healthcare worker with PCR-confirmed SARS-CoV-2 infection or an uninfected control (not recorded which).

Many counts were recorded for this clonotype. The chain's CDR3 is CASSQGGLARNEQFF. DNA of the CDR3: TGTGCCAGCAGCCAGGGGGGACTAGCGAGAAATGAGCAGTTCTTC. This chain uses TRBV7-9 with TRBJ2-1, with 10 bases aligning to TRBD2. This CDR3 region has 15 residues. Germline V gene lookup returns CDR1 SEHNR and CDR2 FQNEAQ (reference sequence). V shed 5 bases and J 7 bases; nucleotides not matched to a gene: 8.

V is TRBV11-2 and J is TRBJ2-1; 8 nucleotides align to TRBD2. The junction had 14 bases not matched to a gene; V was cut back by 5 bases and J by 8 bases. CDR1 and CDR2 (germline): SGHAT, FQNNGV. The CDR3 is 16 residues long. For the CDR3, the DNA is TGTGCCAGCAGCCTACGGATAGCGGGGCGATCTTATGAGCAGTTCTTC. It translates to CASSLRIAGRSYEQFF.

This clonotype was counted between two and nine times. The chain combines TRBV25-1 with TRBJ2-5, with unresolved D. Germline V lookup: CDR1 MGHDK, CDR2 SYGVNS. Trimming pared 8 bases from V and 5 bases from J, leaving 9 bases between. This CDR3 contains 11 residues. The CDR3 DNA reads as TGTGCCAGCGGCCCCGGGGAGACCCAGTACTTC. This encodes CASGPGETQYF.

Ten or more counts support this clonotype. The gene calls are TRBV2 and TRBJ2-1; 8 positions agree with TRBD1. This CDR3 is built from 12 residues. J gave up 7 bases and V 6 bases, and 2 bases lay outside the gene matches. Germline loops: CDR1 SNHLY, CDR2 FYNNEI. The CDR3 protein is CASRGQGNEQFF. CDR3 sequence (DNA): TGTGCCAGCAGAGGACAGGGAAATGAGCAGTTCTTC.

This clonotype was recorded many times. This chain links TRBV12-3 or TRBV12-4 with TRBJ1-3, with D uncertain. Trimming shortened V by 5 bases and J by 0 bases, and 8 bases separated the two germline ends. This CDR3 region has 14 residues. The CDR3 spells CASSAMSSGNTIYF. CDR3 in DNA: TGTGCCAGCAGTGCAATGAGCTCTGGAAACACCATATATTTT.

This clonotype has only a few counts. The V and J genes are TRBV7-8 and TRBJ2-3, with D possibly matching TRBD2 (5 bases). The CDR3 consists of 12 residues. The germline V gene has CDR1 SGHVS and CDR2 FQNEAQ. Trimming left V 2 bases short and J 8 bases short, with 8 bases between. CDR3 region: CASSLSGGTQYF. CDR3 nucleotides: TGTGCCAGCAGCTTAAGCGGTGGTACGCAGTATTTT.

This clonotype came up many times. The DNA for the CDR3 is TGTGCCAGCACCCTGACAGGGCCAGATACGCAGTATTTT. Amino acid sequence: CASTLTGPDTQYF. The genes are TRBV6-6 and TRBJ2-3; 7 nucleotides match TRBD1. The CDR3 loop spans 13 amino acids. Germline values: CDR1 MNHNY, CDR2 SVGAGI (reference sequence). Trimming cost V 7 bases and J 4 bases; bases outside gene matches: 5.

This clonotype was counted ten times or more. The J gene is TRBJ2-7, the V gene TRBV29-1, with D uncertain. CDR3 length: 12 amino acids. CDR1 SQVTM and CDR2 ANQGSEA come from the germline V gene. Trimming took off 3 bases at V and 2 bases at J, with 8 bases between the two ends. The CDR3 region has the DNA TGCAGCGTTGAGGACGGCGCCTACGAGCAGTACTTC. Amino acids: CSVEDGAYEQYF.

V is TRBV7-9 and J is TRBJ2-6; D is uncertain. The length of the CDR3 is 16 residues. Germline V gives CDR1 SEHNR, CDR2 FQNEAQ (reference sequence). Trimming shortened V by 4 bases and J by 1 base, and 11 bases separated the two germline ends. The CDR3 here is CASSYQTGSGANVLTF. The CDR3 nucleotides read TGTGCCAGCAGCTACCAGACGGGTTCTGGGGCCAACGTCCTGACTTTC.

This clonotype was counted a few times. The chain employs TRBV28 and TRBJ1-1; D gene unclear. Germline V lookup: CDR1 MDHEN, CDR2 SYDVKM. The CDR3 totals 13 residues. The germline V and J ends were trimmed by 5 bases and 3 bases, with 10 bases remaining between them. The CDR3 loop is CASSPVHYTEAFF. The CDR3 DNA is TGTGCCAGCAGTCCCGTTCACTACACTGAAGCTTTCTTT.

The V and J genes are TRBV6-2 or TRBV6-3 and TRBJ2-3, with D perhaps given as TRBD1 or TRBD2 (5 bases each). The CDR3 spans 15 residues. The V end lost 2 bases, the J end lost 6 bases, and 15 bases lay between the germline ends. CDR1 and CDR2 from the germline V gene are MNHEY and SVGEGT. The CDR3 sequence: CASSYLPTGTDTQYF. The CDR3 region has the DNA TGTGCCAGCAGTTACCTCCCCACGGGGACGGATACGCAGTATTTT.

This clonotype has a count of ten or more. The CDR3 loop reads CASSLTLDREAFF. The DNA for the CDR3 is TGTGCCAGCAGCTTGACCCTCGACAGGGAAGCTTTCTTT. This sequence joins TRBV7-9 and TRBJ1-1, with D perhaps TRBD1 (6 bases). The germline V gene has CDR1 SEHNR and CDR2 FQNEAQ (reference sequence). V was clipped by 3 bases and J by 8 bases, with 13 bases between them. The CDR3 is 13 amino acids. Looking up the rest from reference TRBV7-9 and TRBJ1-1 gives the full variable domain: DTGVSQNPRHKITKRGQNVTFRCDPISEHNRLYWYRQTLGQGPEFLTYFQNEAQLEKSRLLSDRFSAERPKGSFSTLEIQRTEQGDSAMYLCASSLTLDREAFFGQGTRLTVV.

The table lists this clonotype with many counts. For the CDR3, the DNA is TGTGCCAGTAGCGCCCCCGGGACAGGGCCCACCTACGAGCAGTACTTC. The encoded protein is CASSAPGTGPTYEQYF. This chain joins TRBV19 and TRBJ2-7, with TRBD1 matching over 9 bases. Germline CDR1 reads LNHDA; CDR2 reads SQIVND (reference sequence). The trim removed 6 bases at V and 2 bases at J, leaving 11 bases unmatched. The CDR3 has 16 amino acids. Combining the CDR3 with reference TRBV19 and TRBJ2-7 gives the whole variable domain DGGITQSPKYLFRKEGQNVTLSCEQNLNHDAMYWYRQDPGQGLRLIYYSQIVNDFQKGDIAEGYSVSREKKESFPLTVTSAQKNPTAFYLCASSAPGTGPTYEQYFGPGTRLTVT.

V and J are TRBV29-1 and TRBJ2-1; D is uncertain. Germline CDR1 and CDR2: SQVTM and ANQGSEA. The V end was cut by 4 bases, the J end by 4 bases, with 5 bases between. The CDR3 runs 11 residues. The CDR3 bases are TGCAGCGTTGCCGGGTACAATGAGCAGTTCTTC. Translated, it gives CSVAGYNEQFF.

This clonotype has just a few counts. V gene TRBV11-2 combines with J gene TRBJ2-1, with 8 bases lining up with TRBD1. J lost 7 bases, V lost 5 bases, and 7 bases had no gene match. The germline V gene encodes CDR1 SGHAT and CDR2 FQNNGV. The CDR3 loop spans 14 amino acids. This CDR3 reads CASSRTGWRNEQFF. The CDR3 nucleotides read TGTGCCAGCAGCAGGACAGGGTGGCGGAATGAGCAGTTCTTC.

The table lists this clonotype with a few counts. This chain links TRBV20-1 with TRBJ1-3, with D perhaps TRBD1 (5 bases). V gave up 5 bases and J gave up 0 bases, with 20 bases separating them. This CDR3 spans 17 amino acids. Germline V lookup: CDR1 DFQATT, CDR2 SNEGSKA (reference sequence). The CDR3 protein is CSAPYEGLWGSGNTIYF. Written as DNA, the CDR3 is TGCAGTGCTCCCTATGAGGGGTTATGGGGCTCTGGAAACACCATATATTTT.

This clonotype was seen repeatedly, ten times or more. The J gene is TRBJ2-1, the V gene TRBV4-2, with D uncertain. The V end was cut by 0 bases, the J end by 3 bases, with 15 bases between. Germline CDR1 reads LGHNA; CDR2 reads YNFKEQ. The CDR3 spans 17 residues. The CDR3 loop reads CASSQEERDFYYNEQFF. The CDR3 DNA follows: TGTGCCAGCAGCCAAGAAGAGAGAGATTTCTACTACAATGAGCAGTTCTTC.

This rearrangement joins TRBV9 to TRBJ2-3; 12 bases match TRBD2. The J segment lost 5 bases and the V segment lost 0 bases, leaving 1 base of the junction unmatched. This CDR3 is 15 amino acids long. The germline V gene has CDR1 SGDLS and CDR2 YYNGEE. Here the CDR3 reads CASSVGGLAGDTQYF. Written as DNA, the CDR3 is TGTGCCAGCAGCGTAGGGGGACTAGCGGGAGATACGCAGTATTTT. The whole variable domain, filled in from reference TRBV9 and TRBJ2-3, reads DSGVTQTPKHLITATGQRVTLRCSPRSGDLSVYWYQQSLDQGLQFLIQYYNGEERAKGNILERFSAQQFPDLHSELNLSSLELGDSALYFCASSVGGLAGDTQYFGPGTRLTVL.

Comments on this clonotype: An end of the junction does not agree with germline; a read error may underlie this. The chain recombines TRBV29-1 with TRBJ1-5; 7 bases align to TRBD1. Germline assignment: CDR1 SQVTM and CDR2 ANQGSEA. CDR3 length: 13 residues. CDR3 loop: CSVARDSNQAQHF. CDR3 bases: TGCAGCGTTGCCCGGGACAGCAATCAGGCCCAGCATTTT.

This clonotype came up many times. V is TRBV6-5 and J is TRBJ2-7; D unclear. Trimming removed 5 bases at V and 2 bases at J, with 16 bases between. CDR3 length: 15 amino acids. The germline V gene has CDR1 MNHEY and CDR2 SVGAGI. The CDR3 reads CASSGRARSPYEQYF. For the CDR3, the DNA is TGTGCCAGCAGTGGCCGGGCCCGGAGCCCCTACGAGCAGTACTTC.

The V and J genes are TRBV7-2 and TRBJ1-6; D possibly corresponds to TRBD1 (5 bases). The CDR3 runs to 15 residues. Trimming stripped 5 bases from V and 7 bases from J, with 15 bases between. CDR1 is SGHTA and CDR2 is FQGNSA in the germline V gene. The DNA of the CDR3 is TGTGCCAGCAGCCCCCAACCCTCAGGGAATTCACCCCTCCACTTT. It translates to CASSPQPSGNSPLHF.

Only a few counts were recorded for this clonotype. This rearrangement joins TRBV4-1 to TRBJ1-4, with TRBD1 as a possible D gene (6 bases). Germline lookup yields CDR1 MGHRA and CDR2 YSYEKL. This CDR3 contains 16 residues. V was trimmed by 1 base and J by 5 bases, leaving 14 bases between them. CDR3 coding DNA: TGCGCCAGCAGCCAAGGAGACGACAGGATCAATGAAAAACTGTTTTTT. It encodes CASSQGDDRINEKLFF.

This clonotype has only a few counts. V gene TRBV7-3 combines with J gene TRBJ1-1; D unclear. V was pared by 2 bases and J by 2 bases, with 12 bases between. Germline V gene sequence: CDR1 SGHTA, CDR2 FQGTGA. CDR3 length equals 15 residues. The CDR3 bases are TGTGCCAGCAGCTTAGAGCGGGCGGTCAACACTGAAGCTTTCTTT. Protein: CASSLERAVNTEAFF.

The chain links TRBV7-9 to TRBJ2-7; the match to TRBD1 covers 8 bases. Unmatched junction bases numbered 3, after V lost 6 bases and J lost 5 bases. CDR1 SEHNR and CDR2 FQNEAQ come from the germline V gene (reference sequence). The CDR3 covers 12 residues. CDR3 residues: CASRGQGHEQYF. CDR3 nucleotide sequence: TGTGCCAGCAGAGGACAGGGTCACGAGCAGTACTTC. Full variable domain (missing parts from reference TRBV7-9 and TRBJ2-7): DTGVSQNPRHKITKRGQNVTFRCDPISEHNRLYWYRQTLGQGPEFLTYFQNEAQLEKSRLLSDRFSAERPKGSFSTLEIQRTEQGDSAMYLCASRGQGHEQYFGPGTRLTVT.

The rearrangement links TRBV18 to TRBJ2-5, with D unclear. This CDR3 spans 14 amino acids. Trimming left V 4 bases short and J 2 bases short, with 11 bases between. Germline CDR1 reads KGHSH; CDR2 reads LQKENI. This CDR3 reads CASSQSYVQETQYF. The CDR3 bases are TGTGCCAGCTCACAATCGTACGTACAAGAGACCCAGTACTTC.

This clonotype was observed a handful of times. The rearrangement uses TRBV2 and TRBJ1-2; the match to TRBD1 covers 10 bases. Germline assignment: CDR1 SNHLY and CDR2 FYNNEI. The CDR3 has 15 residues. Germline trimming cut 6 bases from V and 2 bases from J; bases unmatched to any gene: 6. CDR3 residues: CASRPGQGDNYGYTF. The CDR3 coding sequence is TGTGCCAGCAGACCCGGACAGGGGGACAACTATGGCTACACCTTC.

This clonotype was observed at least ten times. This chain joins TRBV7-9 and TRBJ2-1; D call uncertain. The V end was cut by 2 bases, the J end by 8 bases, with 7 bases between. CDR3 length: 12 amino acids. CDR1 and CDR2 (germline): SEHNR, FQNEAQ (reference sequence). CDR3 in DNA: TGTGCCAGCAGCTTAACCGGCTATGAGCAGTTCTTC. This translates into CASSLTGYEQFF.

This clonotype has a count of ten or more. The chain uses TRBV5-1 and TRBJ1-1; perhaps TRBD1 as D (6 bases). V was cut by 0 bases and J by 5 bases, with 8 bases left in between. The V gene's germline CDR1 is SGHRS and CDR2 YFSETQ. CDR3 length equals 13 residues. In DNA, the CDR3 is TGCGCCAGCAGCTTGGCGGGGGCAACTGAAGCTTTCTTT. Translating it yields CASSLAGATEAFF.

In this sample, this clonotype turned up once. A much bigger clone sits one base away, suggesting this may be a read error. The J gene is TRBJ1-2, the V gene TRBV29-1; D remains unclear. Germline-derived CDR1 and CDR2 are SQVTM and ANQGSEA. CDR3 length: 11 amino acids. Trimming took off 7 bases at V and 3 bases at J, with 9 bases between the two ends. CDR3 residues: CSAVGYYGYTF. For the CDR3, the DNA is TGCAGCGCTGTGGGGTACTATGGCTACACCTTC.

The table lists this clonotype with a few counts. The chain carries TRBV7-2 and TRBJ1-1; D remains unclear. V was clipped by 4 bases and J by 1 base, with 7 bases between them. The CDR3 loop spans 13 amino acids. CDR1 is SGHTA and CDR2 is FQGNSA in the germline V gene. The CDR3 loop is CASSSNRNTEAFF. The CDR3, as DNA: TGTGCCAGCAGCTCGAACAGGAACACTGAAGCTTTCTTT.